This TCR beta chain came from a study of T cells in Graves' hyperthyroidism and ophthalmopathy. The CDR3 regions of TCR beta were amplified from RNA transcripts. The HTBI primer set was used in a first-round RT-PCR of the TCR CDR3. TCRdb processed the multiplex PCR reads anew with MiXCR; each CDR3 protein has one entry. This table holds fewer than 400,000 distinct CDR3 sequences, roughly 14% found once. The CDR3 is 15 amino acids. CDR1 and CDR2 from the germline V gene are SGHNT and YENEEA. V shed 4 bases and J 2 bases; nucleotides not matched to a gene: 8. The V call is TRBV11-3, the J call TRBJ2-7; TRBD1 matches at 7 bases. Specimen: blood. The source is a young woman with Graves' hyperthyroidism that later progressed to Graves' ophthalmopathy. CDR3 DNA: TGTGCCAGCAGCTCCCGACAGGGATTTCCCTACGAGCAGTACTTC. It encodes CASSSRQGFPYEQYF.